The present entry profiles one T cell receptor beta chain with its context. A junction boundary mismatches the germline segment, possibly from a read error. The data derive from a study of tumor-infiltrating lymphocytes in primary liver carcinoma. Germline DNA was also extracted, and blood RNA was taken from unsorted whole blood. CDR3 length: 14 amino acids. In germline, CDR1 is SGHDT, CDR2 YYEEEE. A constant-region primer primed TCR beta cDNA synthesis from 450 to 550 ng of total RNA. Nested multiplex PCR, run for three rounds with slightly modified ARM-PCR, yielded TCR beta libraries. Both of the initial two PCR rounds ran for nine to ten cycles and employed TRBV1-TRBV30 forward primers alongside a C-beta reverse primer. TCRdb ran MiXCR on the multiplex PCR reads and lists one entry per CDR3 protein. The sample has hundreds of thousands of distinct CDR3 sequences, 60% to 80% seen once.

The source material was peripheral blood. This chain uses TRBV5-6 with TRBJ2-3; D is unresolved. This sequence originates from a man aged 40-55 years with primary liver carcinoma and hepatitis B virus infection. CDR3 sequence (DNA): TGTGCCAGCAGCTTGGTCGAGAGTACAGATACGCATTATTTT. As protein: CASSLVESTDTHYF. The full variable domain, completed using reference TRBV5-6 and TRBJ2-3, is DAGVTQSPTHLIKTRGQQVTLRCSPKSGHDTVSWYQQALGQGPQFIFQYYEEEERQRGNFPDRFSGHQFPNYSSELNVNALLLGDSALYLCASSLVESTDTHYFGPGTRLTVL.